This passage covers 2 T cell receptor beta chains from one sample sequenced in a study of cytomegalovirus exposure and HLA in healthy donors (dated by TCRdb to 2017 to 2019). Library generation was performed with the immunoSEQ multiplex PCR assay. A mixture of 60 forward primers for TCR Vbeta segments and 13 reverse primers for TCR Jbeta segments was used in the multiplex PCR. In TCRdb, the immuneACCESS table is reduced to in-frame sequences with V and J assigned. These tables do not hold every clone; where another copy was compared, an unresolved V gene accounts for under half, and the others remain unexplained. The sample table lists roughly 110,000 clones, roughly three quarters of them with a count of one. Of the sample, more than 2% falls within the top ten clones. The sample comprised PBMCs. The receptors come from a man younger than 35 in good health and CMV-seronegative.

This sequence joins TRBV2 and TRBJ1-2; D gene uncertain. The V gene's germline CDR1 is SNHLY and CDR2 FYNNEI. This CDR3 has 11 residues. Deletions cut 4 bases from V and 5 bases from J, with 5 bases between. CDR3 amino acids: CASSGRYGYTF. Here the CDR3 DNA reads TGTGCCAGCAGTGGGAGGTATGGCTACACCTTC.

The V gene is TRBV6-1, the J gene TRBJ1-2; 9 bases are a match to TRBD1. The CDR3 consists of 14 residues. Trimming at V came to 9 bases and at J to 3 bases, leaving 8 bases not matched to a gene. The germline V gene has CDR1 MNHNS and CDR2 SASEGT. The CDR3 loop reads CARTGGAADYGYTF. In nucleotides, the CDR3 is TGTGCCAGAACAGGGGGCGCAGCGGACTATGGCTACACCTTC.